A selection of T cell receptor beta chains follows, all from one sample in a study of long-term antiretroviral therapy in people with HIV. Generated by immunoSEQ multiplex PCR, the TCRdb table keeps only in-frame clones and is missing some. Among 25,000 to 35,000 clones listed, roughly 93% were seen once. The material was unsorted PBMCs, obtained about 7.2 years after starting antiretroviral therapy. These receptors were taken from a man aged 45-60 years with HIV. Both conserved end residues are part of each CDR3. D genes are given only for firm matches. Part of the rows lack a size; the others show once, few, many or a class for expanded clones.

d_call	clone_size	v_call	j_call	cdr3_length	cdr3_aa	cdr3_nt
NA	NA	TRBV9	TRBJ1-2	14	CASSPYAGNYGYTF	TGTGCCAGCAGCCCTTACGCGGGAAACTATGGCTACACCTTC
TRBD2	NA	TRBV7-9	TRBJ2-3	14	CASSLPGGQRTQYF	TGTGCCAGCAGCTTACCGGGGGGGCAACGAACGCAGTATTTT
NA	NA	TRBV4-2	TRBJ1-1	18	CASSQDLQGLGMNTEAFF	TGTGCCAGCAGCCAAGATCTCCAGGGGTTGGGGATGAACACTGAAGCTTTCTTT
NA	NA	TRBV12-5	TRBJ1-5	14	CASGWGTGNQPQHF	TGTGCTAGTGGGTGGGGGACCGGGAATCAGCCCCAGCATTTT
TRBD1	NA	TRBV19	TRBJ2-7	15	CASSPRTGASYEQYF	TGTGCCAGTAGTCCCCGGACAGGGGCCTCGTACGAGCAGTACTTC
TRBD1	NA	TRBV4-3	TRBJ2-1	17	CASSTLHGTGFGNEQFF	TGCGCCAGCAGCACCCTACACGGGACAGGGTTCGGCAATGAGCAGTTCTTC
TRBD1	NA	TRBV29-1	TRBJ2-7	14	CSARSTGVGDEQYF	TGCAGCGCACGATCTACAGGGGTCGGGGACGAGCAGTACTTC
NA	NA	TRBV9	TRBJ1-6	15	CASSVKNRGDSPLHF	TGTGCCAGCAGCGTAAAGAACAGAGGGGATTCACCCCTCCACTTT
NA	NA	TRBV4-3	TRBJ2-3	17	CASSQEWGRGRTDTQYF	TGCGCCAGCAGCCAAGAATGGGGCAGGGGCCGCACAGATACGCAGTATTTT
NA	NA	TRBV6-1	TRBJ1-2	13	CASSPGPKEGYTF	TGTGCCAGCAGTCCGGGACCAAAGGAAGGCTACACCTTC
NA	NA	TRBV15	TRBJ1-4	12	CATSSGTSELFF	TGTGCCACCAGTTCGGGGACTTCGGAACTGTTTTTT
NA	few	TRBV19	TRBJ1-1	13	CASSLLQATEAFF	TGTGCCAGTAGTCTCCTGCAGGCGACTGAAGCTTTCTTT
TRBD1	NA	TRBV27	TRBJ2-4	15	CASRFDRDRGGIQYF	TGTGCCAGCAGATTTGATCGGGACAGGGGGGGCATTCAGTACTTC
TRBD1	NA	TRBV6-1	TRBJ1-2	13	CASSVRDREGYTF	TGTGCCAGCAGTGTCCGGGACAGGGAAGGCTACACCTTC
TRBD1	NA	TRBV6-1	TRBJ1-3	14	CASTSGQGRNTIYF	TGTGCCAGCACCAGCGGACAGGGGAGAAACACCATATATTTT
NA	NA	TRBV7-8	TRBJ2-2	11	CASSLTGELFF	TGTGCCAGCAGCTTAACCGGGGAGCTGTTTTTT
NA	NA	TRBV7-3	TRBJ2-6	16	CASSPGRISGANVLTF	TGTGCCAGCAGCCCCGGTAGAATCTCTGGGGCCAACGTCCTGACTTTC
NA	NA	TRBV27	TRBJ1-5	15	CASSPGPLTNQPQHF	TGTGCCAGCAGTCCCGGGCCTTTGACCAATCAGCCCCAGCATTTT
TRBD1	NA	TRBV2	TRBJ1-2	12	CASSDRGDGYTF	TGTGCCAGCAGCGACAGGGGAGATGGCTACACCTTC
TRBD1	NA	TRBV7-9	TRBJ2-7	13	CASSFGQGNEQYF	TGTGCCAGCAGCTTCGGACAGGGGAACGAGCAGTACTTC
NA	NA	TRBV27	TRBJ2-3	15	CASSNLARSTDTQYF	TGTGCCAGCAGTAATCTAGCGAGGAGCACAGATACGCAGTATTTT
TRBD2	NA	TRBV5-1	TRBJ2-7	18	CASSLTLPTSGSSYEQYF	TGCGCCAGCAGCTTGACCCTACCGACTAGCGGGAGCTCCTACGAGCAGTACTTC
TRBD1	NA	TRBV29-1	TRBJ2-3	15	CSVDYDRARTDTQYF	TGCAGCGTTGACTACGACAGGGCCCGCACAGATACGCAGTATTTT
NA	NA	TRBV14	TRBJ1-1	15	CASSQDWSGGTEAFF	TGTGCCAGCAGCCAAGACTGGTCGGGGGGCACTGAAGCTTTCTTT
TRBD1	once	TRBV5-4	TRBJ2-3	17	CASSFPGTGGIRDTQYF	TGTGCCAGCAGCTTCCCCGGGACAGGGGGCATCAGAGATACGCAGTATTTT
NA	NA	TRBV5-5	TRBJ2-7	15	CASSLAITGIYEQYF	TGTGCCAGCAGCTTGGCAATAACAGGGATCTACGAGCAGTACTTC
NA	NA	TRBV27	TRBJ2-7	15	CASSLLPGHSYEQYF	TGTGCCAGCAGTTTACTCCCCGGACACTCCTACGAGCAGTACTTC
TRBD1	NA	TRBV19	TRBJ2-3	13	CASSLTGGDTQYF	TGTGCCAGTAGTTTGACAGGGGGAGATACGCAGTATTTT
TRBD1	NA	TRBV18	TRBJ1-5	15	CASSLWTGTDQPQHF	TGTGCCAGCTCACTTTGGACAGGGACGGATCAGCCCCAGCATTTT
TRBD1	NA	TRBV7-9	TRBJ1-4	15	CASSAGQGDHEKLFF	TGTGCCAGCAGCGCGGGACAGGGGGATCATGAAAAACTGTTTTTT
NA	NA	TRBV27	TRBJ1-5	14	CASSPQGGGQPQHF	TGTGCCAGCAGCCCACAGGGAGGAGGACAGCCCCAGCATTTT
NA	NA	TRBV5-5	TRBJ2-3	16	CASSLLSGVGTDTQYF	TGTGCCAGCAGCTTGTTGTCGGGGGTTGGCACAGATACGCAGTATTTT
NA	NA	TRBV7-2	TRBJ2-7	16	CASSAQTGGGVYEQYF	TGTGCCAGCAGCGCCCAGACAGGTGGTGGGGTTTACGAGCAGTACTTC
NA	NA	TRBV5-4	TRBJ2-2	14	CASSWTVNTGELFF	TGTGCCAGCAGTTGGACGGTGAACACCGGGGAGCTGTTTTTT
NA	NA	TRBV9	TRBJ1-1	16	CASSSERRLTAAEAFF	TGTGCCAGCAGCTCCGAGAGGCGACTCACGGCTGCTGAAGCTTTCTTT
TRBD1	NA	TRBV5-5	TRBJ2-7	16	CASSQWGGQGADEQYF	TGTGCCAGCAGCCAGTGGGGGGGACAGGGGGCTGACGAGCAGTACTTC
NA	NA	TRBV5-3	TRBJ2-3	12	CARSGDTHTQYF	TGTGCCAGAAGCGGGGACACACATACGCAGTATTTT
TRBD1	NA	TRBV7-2	TRBJ1-2	15	CASSFYLTGEYGYTF	TGTGCCAGCAGCTTTTACCTAACAGGGGAGTATGGCTACACCTTC
NA	NA	TRBV5-4	TRBJ2-6	13	CASSFTGANVLTF	TGTGCCAGCAGCTTCACTGGGGCCAACGTCCTGACTTTC
NA	NA	TRBV5-6	TRBJ2-2	12	CASSSYTGELFF	TGTGCCAGCAGCTCGTACACCGGGGAGCTGTTTTTT
TRBD1	NA	TRBV5-1	TRBJ1-6	15	CASSLLTGADSPLHF	TGCGCCAGCAGCCTCCTCACAGGGGCGGATTCACCCCTCCACTTT
NA	NA	TRBV2	TRBJ2-2	15	CASTTSPANTGELFF	TGTGCCAGCACCACTAGCCCCGCGAACACCGGGGAGCTGTTTTTT
NA	NA	TRBV10-2	TRBJ2-2	16	CASSEFVSENTGELFF	TGCGCCAGCAGTGAGTTTGTTAGCGAGAACACCGGGGAGCTGTTTTTT
NA	NA	TRBV6-5	TRBJ2-3	14	CASSFAAEADTQYF	TGTGCCAGCAGTTTCGCGGCAGAAGCAGATACGCAGTATTTT
NA	NA	TRBV9	TRBJ2-2	13	CASSGFGTGELFF	TGTGCCAGCAGCGGATTTGGCACCGGGGAGCTGTTTTTT
NA	NA	TRBV5-4	TRBJ1-1	16	CASSFGPFGTNTEAFF	TGTGCCAGCAGCTTCGGGCCCTTCGGGACCAACACTGAAGCTTTCTTT
NA	few	TRBV30	TRBJ1-2	12	CAWSRTVYGYTF	TGTGCCTGGAGTAGGACAGTCTATGGCTACACCTTC
NA	NA	TRBV11-2	TRBJ1-1	13	CASSSQGRTEAFF	TGTGCCAGCAGCTCCCAGGGGCGGACTGAAGCTTTCTTT
TRBD2	NA	TRBV5-1	TRBJ2-1	16	CASSFGAGGSYNEQFF	TGCGCCAGCAGCTTTGGAGCGGGGGGGTCCTACAATGAGCAGTTCTTC
TRBD1	NA	TRBV5-4	TRBJ1-3	16	CASSSRDRDSGNTIYF	TGTGCCAGCAGCTCCCGGGACAGGGACTCTGGAAACACCATATATTTT
TRBD1	NA	TRBV11-2	TRBJ2-7	17	CASSLEGGDRATYEQYF	TGTGCCAGCAGCTTAGAGGGGGGGGACAGGGCCACCTACGAGCAGTACTTC
NA	NA	TRBV6-1	TRBJ1-5	12	CASSVLTQPQHF	TGTGCCAGCAGTGTATTGACCCAGCCCCAGCATTTT
TRBD2	once	TRBV5-4	TRBJ2-7	15	CASSPGTSVRGEQYF	TGTGCCAGCAGCCCGGGGACTAGCGTGCGTGGCGAGCAGTACTTC
TRBD1	NA	TRBV5-1	TRBJ1-1	17	CASSPSRSGQGGTEAFF	TGCGCCAGCAGCCCATCCAGATCCGGCCAGGGGGGCACTGAAGCTTTCTTT
NA	NA	TRBV6-5	TRBJ1-1	15	CASSGRRRGNTEAFF	TGTGCCAGCAGTGGTCGACGAAGGGGGAACACTGAAGCTTTCTTT
NA	NA	TRBV5-8	TRBJ1-5	18	CASSPRMSGFLGNQPQHF	TGTGCCAGCAGCCCGCGGATGAGCGGATTCCTCGGCAATCAGCCCCAGCATTTT
NA	NA	TRBV5-3	TRBJ2-1	13	CARSLRRNNEQFF	TGTGCCAGAAGCTTGAGGCGTAACAATGAGCAGTTCTTC
NA	once	TRBV4-3	TRBJ1-4	16	CASSLFGRGDNEKLFF	TGCGCCAGCAGCCTTTTCGGGCGAGGTGATAATGAAAAACTGTTTTTT
NA	NA	TRBV5-1	TRBJ2-7	14	CASSTRDRNYEQYF	TGCGCCAGCAGCACCCGGGACCGGAACTACGAGCAGTACTTC